This TCR beta chain was obtained from a study of cytomegalovirus exposure and HLA in healthy donors. Germline CDR1 reads SGHAT; CDR2 reads FQNNGV. This CDR3 has 15 amino acids. The germline V and J ends were trimmed by 3 bases and 0 bases, with 11 bases remaining between them. A remark on this clone: Its antigen is unidentified.

The study, taken as a whole, reports: The HLA-A and HLA-B alleles of most subjects were reportedly predicted accurately from TCR beta sequences. It was reported that the classifier diagnosed cytomegalovirus status with high specificity and sensitivity in both the original and validation cohorts. In an earlier analysis, most TCR beta V segments were productive about 90% or about 30% of the time. Donor immune exposure was known only as CMV serostatus.

A multiplex PCR was run with 60 Vbeta primers and 13 Jbeta primers. Profiled with immunoSEQ multiplex PCR; TCRdb holds only in-frame clones, not every one. This sample carries roughly 150,000 clones, around 82% of them seen once, and the ten largest clones take under 8%. The chain has TRBV11-2 and TRBJ1-2; TRBD1 might be the D (6 bases). The receptor's source is a woman aged 45-65 years in good health and CMV-seropositive. Sequencing was carried out using PBMCs. Here the CDR3 reads CASSFLDRPNYGYTF. The CDR3 bases are TGTGCCAGCAGCTTCCTGGACAGACCTAACTATGGCTACACCTTC.